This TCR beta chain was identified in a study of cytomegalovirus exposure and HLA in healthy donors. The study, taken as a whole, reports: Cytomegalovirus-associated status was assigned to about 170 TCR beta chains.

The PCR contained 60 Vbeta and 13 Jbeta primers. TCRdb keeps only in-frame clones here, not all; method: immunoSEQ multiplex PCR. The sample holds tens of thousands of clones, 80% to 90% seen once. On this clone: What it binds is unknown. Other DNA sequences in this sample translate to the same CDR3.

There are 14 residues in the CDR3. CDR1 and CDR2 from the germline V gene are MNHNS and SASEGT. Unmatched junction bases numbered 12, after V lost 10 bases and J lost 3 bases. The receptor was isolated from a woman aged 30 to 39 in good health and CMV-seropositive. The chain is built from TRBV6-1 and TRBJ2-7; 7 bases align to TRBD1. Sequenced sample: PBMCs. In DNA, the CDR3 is TGTGCCATCAGAACAGGGGAGTGGCGCTACGAGCAGTACTTC. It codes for CAIRTGEWRYEQYF.